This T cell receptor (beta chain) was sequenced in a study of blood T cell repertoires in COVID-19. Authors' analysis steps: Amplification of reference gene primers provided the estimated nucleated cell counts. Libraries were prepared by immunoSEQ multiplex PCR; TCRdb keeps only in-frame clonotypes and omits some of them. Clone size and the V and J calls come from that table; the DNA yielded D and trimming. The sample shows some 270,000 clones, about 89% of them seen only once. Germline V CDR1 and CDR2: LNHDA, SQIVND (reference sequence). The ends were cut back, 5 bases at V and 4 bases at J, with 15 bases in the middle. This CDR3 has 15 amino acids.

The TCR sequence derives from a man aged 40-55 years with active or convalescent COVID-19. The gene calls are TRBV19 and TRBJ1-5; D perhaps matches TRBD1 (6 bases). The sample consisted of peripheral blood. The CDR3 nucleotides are TGTGCCAGTAGTCCTAGGACAGTGGGGAATCAGCCCCAGCATTTT. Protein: CASSPRTVGNQPQHF.